This entry concerns a single T cell receptor (beta chain). The data stem from a study of blood T cell repertoires in COVID-19. Study background: T cells, B-cell-depleted T cells, or PBMCs supplied cDNA or gDNA.

How the authors handled the data: Reference gene primer amplification in the assay estimated nucleated cell counts. TCRdb's table, derived via immunoSEQ multiplex PCR, lists solely in-frame clones and lacks some. The D gene and trimming were derived from the DNA, and the V and J assignments and clone size from that table. The sample has fewer than 350,000 clones; 75% to 95% are singletons. This CDR3 contains 15 residues. The V segment lost 3 bases and the J segment 1 base; nucleotides outside the gene matches: 6. CDR1 is SGHRS, CDR2 YFSETQ, per germline. The receptor was isolated from a woman aged 30 to 39 with COVID-19, enrolled during active disease. The chain employs TRBV5-1 and TRBJ2-7, with 8 bases aligning to TRBD2. Material for sequencing was peripheral blood. The CDR3 DNA reads TGCGCCAGCAGCTACGGGACGGGGGGGTCCTACGAGCAGTACTTC. Encoded protein: CASSYGTGGSYEQYF.